This TCR beta chain was sequenced during a study of early T cells in non-severe SARS-CoV-2 infection. This clonotype occurred many times. Deletions cut 4 bases from V and 14 bases from J, with 15 bases between. This CDR3 comprises 12 residues. CDR1 SNHLY and CDR2 FYNNEI come from the germline V gene. Unique molecular identifier tags were affixed to discrete cDNA molecules. MiXCR was run by TCRdb on the 5' RACE reads, yielding one entry per CDR3 protein. The top ten hold under 7.5% of the sample, which has 32,000 or so distinct CDR3 sequences, under 8% seen once. V is TRBV2 and J is TRBJ2-1; a possible D gene is TRBD1 (5 bases). The origin of this receptor is an adult who was a healthcare worker with PCR-confirmed SARS-CoV-2 infection or an uninfected control (not recorded which). The sample consisted of whole blood. This CDR3 reads CASSGQGQPEFF. In DNA form, the CDR3 reads TGTGCCAGCAGTGGCCAGGGCCAGCCGGAGTTCTTC.